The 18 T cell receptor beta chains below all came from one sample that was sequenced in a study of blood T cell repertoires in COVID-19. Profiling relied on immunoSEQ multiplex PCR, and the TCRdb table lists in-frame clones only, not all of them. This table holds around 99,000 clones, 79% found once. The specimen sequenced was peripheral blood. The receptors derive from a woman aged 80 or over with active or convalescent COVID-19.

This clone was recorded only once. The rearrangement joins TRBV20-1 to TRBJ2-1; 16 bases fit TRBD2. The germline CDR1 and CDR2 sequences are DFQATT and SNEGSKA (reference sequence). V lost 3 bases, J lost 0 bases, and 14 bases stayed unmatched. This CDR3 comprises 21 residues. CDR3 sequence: CSASGTSGRANIARSYNEQFF. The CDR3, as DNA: TGCAGTGCTAGTGGGACTAGCGGGAGGGCCAATATAGCACGCTCCTACAATGAGCAGTTCTTC.

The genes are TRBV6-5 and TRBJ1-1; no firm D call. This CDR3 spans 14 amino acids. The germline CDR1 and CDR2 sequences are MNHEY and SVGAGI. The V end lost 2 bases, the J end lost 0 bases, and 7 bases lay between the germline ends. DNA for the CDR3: TGTGCCAGCAGTTACCAGGTTTTGAACACTGAAGCTTTCTTT. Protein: CASSYQVLNTEAFF.

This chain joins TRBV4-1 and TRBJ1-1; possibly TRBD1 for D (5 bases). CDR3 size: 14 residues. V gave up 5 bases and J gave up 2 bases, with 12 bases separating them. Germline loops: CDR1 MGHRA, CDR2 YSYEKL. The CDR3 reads CASSLRQINTEAFF. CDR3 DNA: TGCGCCAGCAGCTTGAGACAGATCAACACTGAAGCTTTCTTT.

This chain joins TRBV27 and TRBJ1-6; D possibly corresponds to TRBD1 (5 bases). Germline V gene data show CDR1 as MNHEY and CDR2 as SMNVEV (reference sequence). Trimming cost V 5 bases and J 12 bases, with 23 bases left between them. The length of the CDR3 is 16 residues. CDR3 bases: TGTGCCAGCAGTCTCGGGTCGGGGGTAGGGCGCGAACCCCTCCACTTT. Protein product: CASSLGSGVGREPLHF.

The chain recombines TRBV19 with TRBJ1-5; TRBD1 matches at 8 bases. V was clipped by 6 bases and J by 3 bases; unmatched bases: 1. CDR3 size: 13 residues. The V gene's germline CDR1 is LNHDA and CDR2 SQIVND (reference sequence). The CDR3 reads CASRDRANQPQHF. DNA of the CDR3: TGTGCCAGTAGGGACAGGGCCAATCAGCCCCAGCATTTT.

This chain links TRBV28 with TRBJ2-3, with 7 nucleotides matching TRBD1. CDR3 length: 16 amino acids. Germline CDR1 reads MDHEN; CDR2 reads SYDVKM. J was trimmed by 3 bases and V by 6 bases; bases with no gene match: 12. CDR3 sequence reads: CASSPNRDRGTDTQYF. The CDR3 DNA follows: TGTGCCAGCAGCCCCAATAGGGACAGAGGAACAGATACGCAGTATTTT.

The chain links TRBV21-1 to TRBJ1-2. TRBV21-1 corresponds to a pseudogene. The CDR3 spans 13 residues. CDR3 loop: CASSKMGGYGYTF. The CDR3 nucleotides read TGTGCCAGCAGCAAAATGGGGGGCTATGGCTACACCTTC.

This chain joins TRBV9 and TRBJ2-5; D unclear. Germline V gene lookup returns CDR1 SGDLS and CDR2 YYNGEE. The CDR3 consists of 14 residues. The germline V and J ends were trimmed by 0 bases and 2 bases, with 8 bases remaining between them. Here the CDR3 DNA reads TGTGCCAGCAGCGTAGGGAGACGACAAGAGACCCAGTACTTC. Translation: CASSVGRRQETQYF.

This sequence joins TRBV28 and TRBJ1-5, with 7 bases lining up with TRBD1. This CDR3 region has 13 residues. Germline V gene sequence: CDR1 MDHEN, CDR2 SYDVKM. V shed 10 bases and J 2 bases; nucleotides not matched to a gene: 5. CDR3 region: CATRQGGNQPQHF. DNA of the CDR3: TGTGCCACCCGCCAGGGGGGCAATCAGCCCCAGCATTTT. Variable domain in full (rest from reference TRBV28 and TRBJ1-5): DVKVTQSSRYLVKRTGEKVFLECVQDMDHENMFWYRQDPGLGLRLIYFSYDVKMKEKGDIPEGYSVSREKKERFSLILESASTNQTSMYLCATRQGGNQPQHFGDGTRLSIL.

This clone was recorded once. CDR3 protein: CASSEASGSYTQYF. CDR3 nucleotide sequence: TGTGCCAGCAGTGAGGCTAGCGGGAGTTATACGCAGTATTTT. This chain uses TRBV6-4 with TRBJ2-3; 10 positions match TRBD2. The CDR3 covers 14 residues. Germline V gene data show CDR1 as MRHNA and CDR2 as SNTAGT. Germline trimming cut 3 bases from V and 7 bases from J; bases unmatched to any gene: 4.

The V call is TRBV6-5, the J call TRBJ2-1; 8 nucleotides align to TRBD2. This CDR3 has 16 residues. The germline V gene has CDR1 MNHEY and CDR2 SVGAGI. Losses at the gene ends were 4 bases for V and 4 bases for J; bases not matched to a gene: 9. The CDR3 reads CASSFLSRGVYNEQFF. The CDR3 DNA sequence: TGTGCCAGCAGTTTCCTTTCGCGGGGGGTATACAATGAGCAGTTCTTC.

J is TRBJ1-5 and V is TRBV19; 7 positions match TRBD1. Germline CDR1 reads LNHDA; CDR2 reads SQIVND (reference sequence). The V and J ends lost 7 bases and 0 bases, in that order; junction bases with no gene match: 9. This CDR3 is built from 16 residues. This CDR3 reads CASNRGQPNSNQPQHF. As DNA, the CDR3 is TGTGCCAGTAACCGGGGACAGCCTAATAGCAATCAGCCCCAGCATTTT.

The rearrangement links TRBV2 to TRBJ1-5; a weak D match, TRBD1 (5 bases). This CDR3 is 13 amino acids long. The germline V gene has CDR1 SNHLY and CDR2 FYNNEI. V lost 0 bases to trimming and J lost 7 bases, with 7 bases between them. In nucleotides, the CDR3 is TGTGCCAGCAGTGAAGCGCGGGGGCAGCCCCAGCATTTT. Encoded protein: CASSEARGQPQHF.

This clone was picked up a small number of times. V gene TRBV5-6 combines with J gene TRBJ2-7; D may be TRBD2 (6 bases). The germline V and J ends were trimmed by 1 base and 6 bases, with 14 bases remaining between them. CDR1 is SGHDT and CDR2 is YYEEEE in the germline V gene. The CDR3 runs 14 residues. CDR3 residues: CASSLLLARSEQYF. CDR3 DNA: TGTGCCAGCAGCTTGTTACTAGCTCGCTCCGAGCAGTACTTC.

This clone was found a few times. This chain's CDR3 is CASSGGLLVYGYTF. In DNA form, the CDR3 reads TGTGCCAGCAGTGGCGGTTTGTTGGTCTATGGCTACACCTTC. This sequence joins TRBV2 and TRBJ1-2; no firm D call. Germline lookup yields CDR1 SNHLY and CDR2 FYNNEI. The CDR3 covers 14 residues. Between the trimmed V and J ends, which lost 4 bases and 4 bases, there was a span of 13 bases.

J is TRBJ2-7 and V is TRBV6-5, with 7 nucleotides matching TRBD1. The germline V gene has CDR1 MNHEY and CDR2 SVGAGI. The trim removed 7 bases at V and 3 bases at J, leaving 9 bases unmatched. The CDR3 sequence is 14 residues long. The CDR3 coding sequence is TGTGCCAGCAAGTCCCCGGGGACAGTCTACGAGCAGTACTTC. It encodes CASKSPGTVYEQYF.

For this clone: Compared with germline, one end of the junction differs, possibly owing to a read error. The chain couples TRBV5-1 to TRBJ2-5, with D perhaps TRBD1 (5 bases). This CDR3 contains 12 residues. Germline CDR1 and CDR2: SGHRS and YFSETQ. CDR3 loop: CASSAGLETQYF. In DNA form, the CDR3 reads TGTGCCAGCAGTGCAGGGTTGGAAACCCAGTACTTC.

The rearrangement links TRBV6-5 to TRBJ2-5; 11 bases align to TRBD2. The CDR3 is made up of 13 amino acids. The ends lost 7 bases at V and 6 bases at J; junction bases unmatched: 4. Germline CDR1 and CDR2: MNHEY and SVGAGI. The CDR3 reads CASTLAGVQTQYF. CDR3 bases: TGTGCCAGCACACTAGCGGGAGTGCAGACCCAGTACTTC.